The T cell receptor (beta chain) described here comes from a study of blood T cell repertoires in COVID-19. Study as a whole: Samples came from the United States, Italy and Spain, spanning acute and convalescent COVID-19. PBMCs, B-cell-depleted T cells, or T cells were the source of the cDNA or gDNA that made up the material.

CDR3 length: 16 residues. Germline CDR1 is MGHRA and CDR2 is YSYEKL. The V end lost 0 bases, the J end lost 6 bases, and 14 bases lay between the germline ends. Authors' processing steps: Amplifying reference gene primers gave estimates of nucleated cell counts. Repertoires were generated with immunoSEQ multiplex PCR, while TCRdb's copy carries only in-frame clones and drops some. V and J calls and clone size are given by that table; D and trimming were obtained from the DNA. The repertoire holds about 190,000 clones, with about 89% as singletons. Sequenced: peripheral blood. This chain uses TRBV4-1 with TRBJ1-4; D is undetermined. The clonotype originates from a man aged 35 to 55 with acute or convalescent COVID-19. In DNA, the CDR3 is TGCGCCAGCAGCCAAGATCACGGGGTGGAGTATGAAAAACTGTTTTTT. Translation gives CASSQDHGVEYEKLFF.